The 7 T cell receptor beta chains below come from one sample, sequenced in a study of cytomegalovirus exposure and HLA in healthy donors. It was with 60 Vbeta and 13 Jbeta primers that the PCR ran. TCRdb's copy holds only in-frame clones and misses some; the assay was immunoSEQ multiplex PCR. Counted here are some 200,000 clones, 65% to 85% occurring once; the ten biggest clones make up 1.7%. The specimen sequenced was PBMCs. The source of these receptors is a middle-aged man in good health and CMV-seronegative.

The chain links TRBV4-2 to TRBJ1-3, with D hard to call. CDR3 size: 16 residues. Germline V gene data show CDR1 as LGHNA and CDR2 as YNFKEQ. V lost 0 bases and J lost 1, with 10 bases in between. The CDR3 DNA follows: TGTGCCAGCAGCCAAGATCTGCGAGGGTCTGGAAACACCATATATTTT. Encoded protein: CASSQDLRGSGNTIYF.

The rearrangement links TRBV18 to TRBJ1-5; D may be TRBD1 (5 bases). This CDR3 region has 18 residues. The germline CDR1 and CDR2 sequences are KGHSH and LQKENI. V lost 1 base and J 5 bases, leaving 21 bases between the germline ends. This CDR3 reads CASSPRQGYGNWDQPQHF. CDR3 nucleotides: TGTGCCAGCTCACCACGGCAGGGATACGGCAATTGGGATCAGCCCCAGCATTTT.

J is TRBJ1-2 and V is TRBV27; D perhaps matches TRBD1 (5 bases). Trimming took off 8 bases at V and 1 base at J, with 32 bases between the two ends. CDR3 size: 20 residues. The germline CDR1 and CDR2 sequences are MNHEY and SMNVEV (reference sequence). CDR3 loop: CASGTRRGGGAFPFNYGYTF. The CDR3 coding sequence is TGTGCCAGCGGTACCCGCAGAGGCGGAGGGGCCTTTCCCTTTAACTATGGCTACACCTTC.

J is TRBJ2-2 and V is TRBV10-1, with 7 nucleotides matching TRBD2. The germline gives CDR1 WNHNN, CDR2 SYGVQD (reference sequence). This CDR3 has 18 amino acids. The V gene end was trimmed by 8 bases and the J gene end by 6 bases; junction bases not matched to a gene: 21. This CDR3 reads CASLEWAGLAVMAGELFF. The DNA of the CDR3 is TGCGCCAGCCTCGAGTGGGCGGGCCTAGCGGTTATGGCCGGGGAGCTGTTTTTT.

The V gene is TRBV7-6, the J gene TRBJ2-6; tentatively, D is TRBD2 (6 bases). CDR1 and CDR2 (germline): SGHVS, FNYEAQ. Trimming stripped 5 bases from V and 4 bases from J, with 15 bases between. The CDR3 consists of 16 residues. CDR3 sequence (DNA): TGTGCCAGCAGCCCGACGGCGGGGAAGGGGGCCAACGTCCTGACTTTC. Its translation: CASSPTAGKGANVLTF. Full variable domain (outside the CDR3, taken from reference TRBV7-6 and TRBJ2-6): GAGVSQSPRYKVTKRGQDVALRCDPISGHVSLYWYRQALGQGPEFLTYFNYEAQQDKSGLPNDRFSAERPEGSISTLTIQRTEQRDSAMYRCASSPTAGKGANVLTFGAGSRLTVL.

The rearrangement uses TRBV18 and TRBJ1-1, with D tentatively TRBD1 (6 bases). Germline lookup yields CDR1 KGHSH and CDR2 LQKENI. The CDR3 is 13 residues long. Deletions cut 6 bases from V and 1 base from J, with 9 bases between. CDR3 amino acids: CASSMTGNTEAFF. The CDR3 DNA is TGTGCCAGCTCGATGACAGGGAACACTGAAGCTTTCTTT.

DNA for the CDR3: TGCGCCAGCAGCTTTACTCCGGGCTACGAGCAGTACTTC. As protein: CASSFTPGYEQYF. The chain uses TRBV5-1 and TRBJ2-7; D gene ambiguous. The CDR3 covers 13 residues. CDR1 is SGHRS and CDR2 is YFSETQ in the germline V gene. Trimming stripped 2 bases from V and 3 bases from J, with 9 bases between.